This TCR beta chain appears in the sequencing data of a study of regulatory T cells in long-lasting Graves disease. Study-level background: Newly diagnosed Graves' patients had under 3 months of antithyroid drugs.

Sample time point: newly diagnosed GD, antithyroid drugs for less than 3 months. Isolated PBMC RNA provided the starting material for the TCR library. This clonotype came up many times. The antigen is undetermined. According to the study, TCR beta libraries were built with iRepertoire HTBI primers and CDR3-region Arm-PCR. MiXCR was run by TCRdb on the multiplex PCR reads, yielding one entry per CDR3 protein. This table holds almost 450,000 distinct CDR3 sequences, about 16% found once. General study points: Authors noted too few samples as a limitation.

Germline CDR1 reads MNHEY; CDR2 reads SMNVEV (reference sequence). V lost 8 bases and J lost 3, with 14 bases in between. CDR3 length: 13 residues. This sample also appeared in a second study, on T cells in Graves' hyperthyroidism and ophthalmopathy.

The gene calls are TRBV27 and TRBJ2-7; a possible D gene is TRBD2 (6 bases). The TCR comes from a woman aged 25 to 39 with Graves disease. The sample in question was peripheral blood mononuclear cells (PBMCs), obtained at new diagnosis, from a patient treated with antithyroid drugs. Here the CDR3 DNA reads TGTGCCAGCTCTCGGGGGAACATCTACGAGCAGTACTTC. As protein: CASSRGNIYEQYF.